These 10 T cell receptor beta chains share one sample of origin, sequenced in a study of Ad26.COV2.S vaccination and SARS-CoV-2 variants. Some clones are missing from TCRdb's copy, which holds only in-frame ones; the method was immunoSEQ multiplex PCR. The data contain more than 300,000 clones, just under 85% of them seen just once; the ten biggest clones take up 2.1%. Described treatment: about 20 received Ad26.COV2.S at low or high dose, single or two shots; several received placebo; per-sample allocation not given. Material that was analyzed had been drawn on day 63 after the first vaccine or placebo injection. The sequenced sample was peripheral blood, obtained in a trial of Ad26.COV2.S vaccine versus placebo. The receptors derive from a person between 18 and 60 years old who received the Ad26.COV2.S COVID-19 vaccine or a placebo.

This clone was picked up a small number of times. This sequence joins TRBV28 and TRBJ1-1; D is possibly TRBD1 (5 bases). The CDR3 totals 13 residues. V shed 8 bases and J shed 8 bases, with 18 bases lying between them. In germline, CDR1 is MDHEN, CDR2 SYDVKM. The CDR3 here is CASLLPGQAEAFF. CDR3 nucleotides: TGTGCCAGCCTGTTACCAGGGCAGGCCGAAGCTTTCTTT.

The chain recombines TRBV28 with TRBJ1-2, with TRBD1 as a possible D gene (6 bases). CDR1 is MDHEN and CDR2 is SYDVKM in the germline V gene. The CDR3 length is 12 residues. The V end lost 9 bases, the J end lost 8 bases, and 16 bases lay between the germline ends. The CDR3 spells CASTQGFGGYTF. The CDR3 DNA reads as TGTGCCAGTACGCAGGGGTTTGGAGGCTACACCTTC.

The V and J genes are TRBV30 and TRBJ1-1; D is possibly TRBD1 (5 bases). V was clipped by 5 bases and J by 1 base, with 14 bases between them. This CDR3 is 14 amino acids long. Germline V gives CDR1 GTSNPN, CDR2 SVGIG (reference sequence). The chain's CDR3 is CAWGSGLTNTEAFF. The CDR3, as DNA: TGTGCCTGGGGCTCGGGACTGACGAACACTGAAGCTTTCTTT.

This clone was seen once. The genes are TRBV19 and TRBJ2-5; D unresolved. CDR3 length: 13 amino acids. V was trimmed by 5 bases and J by 5 bases, leaving 12 bases between them. Germline V CDR1 and CDR2: LNHDA, SQIVND (reference sequence). The CDR3 sequence: CASSPFHVETQYF. CDR3 sequence (DNA): TGTGCCAGTAGTCCTTTCCATGTGGAGACCCAGTACTTC.

The J gene is TRBJ1-1, the V gene TRBV7-8; the D is unclear. Per germline, CDR1 SGHVS and CDR2 FQNEAQ. This CDR3 has 13 amino acids. Trimming took off 2 bases at V and 5 bases at J, with 9 bases between the two ends. The CDR3 region has the DNA TGTGCCAGCAGCTTAAAGCATCGTACTGAAGCTTTCTTT. Translation gives CASSLKHRTEAFF.

The chain links TRBV5-5 to TRBJ2-1; a possible D gene is TRBD2 (5 bases). The germline CDR1 and CDR2 sequences are SGHKS and YYEKEE (reference sequence). The CDR3 is 16 residues long. Trimming cost V 0 bases and J 5 bases, with 15 bases left between them. CDR3 in amino acids: CASSLAESGRNNEQFF. The CDR3 DNA sequence: TGTGCCAGCAGCTTGGCTGAAAGCGGACGAAACAATGAGCAGTTCTTC.

This rearrangement joins TRBV4-2 to TRBJ1-4; D call uncertain. This CDR3 region has 15 residues. Germline loops: CDR1 LGHNA, CDR2 YNFKEQ. V lost 1 base and J lost 5, with 11 bases in between. CDR3 nucleotides: TGTGCCAGCAGCCAAGCGCCAGAGAGGAATGAAAAACTGTTTTTT. It yields the protein CASSQAPERNEKLFF.

The gene calls are TRBV24-1 and TRBJ1-1, with D perhaps TRBD1 (5 bases). From germline, CDR1 is KGHDR and CDR2 SFDVKD. This CDR3 has 13 residues. The ends were cut back, 5 bases at V and 4 bases at J, with 10 bases in the middle. The CDR3 DNA reads as TGTGCCACCAGTGGGTGGGGGGGCACTGAAGCTTTCTTT. Protein product: CATSGWGGTEAFF.

The chain couples TRBV4-1 to TRBJ2-1, with 11 bases fitting TRBD2. The CDR3 sequence is 15 residues long. After removal of 4 bases from V and 9 bases from J, the junction contained 8 bases not matched to a gene. Germline CDR1 MGHRA, CDR2 YSYEKL. CDR3 in amino acids: CASSRLAGGQGEQFF. The CDR3, as DNA: TGCGCCAGCAGCCGATTAGCGGGGGGGCAAGGTGAGCAGTTCTTC.

The V gene is TRBV14, the J gene TRBJ2-5, with TRBD2 matching 12 bases. V lost 3 bases, J lost 4 bases, and 3 bases stayed unmatched. This CDR3 has 15 amino acids. Germline assignment: CDR1 SGHDN and CDR2 FVKESK. CDR3 in DNA: TGTGCCAGCAGCCAGCTACTAGCGGGGGGAGAGACCCAGTACTTC. Translated, it gives CASSQLLAGGETQYF.